The clone carrying this T cell receptor (beta chain) is medium-sized in the sample. This sample is drawn from a study of HIV-infected patients and healthy controls. The CDR3 is made up of 15 amino acids. The V end was cut by 3 bases, the J end by 0 bases, with 11 bases between. Germline V CDR1 and CDR2: LGHDT, YNNKEL (reference sequence). About 500 ng RNA was reverse transcribed with alpha and beta constant-region primers. Separate chain-specific third strand synthesis with multiplexing indices produced the alpha and beta libraries. Second strand synthesis was primed from the SP2 site. TCRdb used MiXCR to reprocess the 5' RACE reads, holding one entry per CDR3 protein. The data hold 12,000 to 15,000 distinct CDR3 sequences, with about 10% observed a single time. No cell fractionation was done, so the repertoire covers all unsorted peripheral blood T cells.

The sample was blood. The chain recombines TRBV3-1 with TRBJ1-1; D call uncertain. This clonotype was obtained from an adult in good health. The CDR3 nucleotides read TGTGCCAGCAGCCATTATCAATCCATGAACACTGAAGCTTTCTTT. Translation gives CASSHYQSMNTEAFF.